Below are 12 T cell receptor beta chains sequenced from a single sample in a study of T-cell memory formation after mild COVID-19. TCRdb reprocessed the 5' RACE reads with MiXCR, giving one entry per CDR3 protein. The repertoire holds fewer than 600,000 distinct CDR3 sequences, about 22% seen once, with approximately 8.4% in the top ten. Sequenced: PBMCs or a T cell subset sorted from them (not recorded which). Receptors were obtained from an adult woman who had mild COVID-19 (a few samples of this study predate the infection). Cell type and time point are not known.

V gene TRBV9 combines with J gene TRBJ1-2, with D unclear. Germline V CDR1 and CDR2: SGDLS, YYNGEE. The CDR3 is 12 residues long. Trimming pared 0 bases from V and 4 bases from J, leaving 4 bases between. Written as DNA, the CDR3 is TGTGCCAGCAGCGTAGGGAGCTATGGCTACACCTTC. Amino acids: CASSVGSYGYTF.

J is TRBJ2-5 and V is TRBV5-5, with 7 bases identical to TRBD1. Looked up from germline, CDR1 is SGHKS and CDR2 is YYEKEE (reference sequence). The CDR3 loop spans 14 amino acids. The junction had 3 bases not matched to a gene; V was cut back by 3 bases and J by 1 base. For the CDR3, the DNA is TGTGCCAGCAGCTACGACAGGGCCCAAGAGACCCAGTACTTC. It yields the protein CASSYDRAQETQYF.

DNA of the CDR3: TGTGCCAGCAGCCAAGCGGATGCCTACGAGCAGTACTTC. This sequence encodes CASSQADAYEQYF. The V and J genes are TRBV3-1 and TRBJ2-7; D not resolved. With 1 base removed from V and 2 bases from J, the gap between germline ends came to 6 bases. There are 13 residues in the CDR3. Germline values: CDR1 LGHDT, CDR2 YNNKEL (reference sequence).

The chain links TRBV2 to TRBJ1-6; TRBD1 matches at 11 bases. This CDR3 has 14 amino acids. The germline V gene encodes CDR1 SNHLY and CDR2 FYNNEI. The V and J ends lost 6 bases and 7 bases, in that order; junction bases with no gene match: 2. CDR3 in amino acids: CASSGTGGNSPLHF. DNA of the CDR3: TGTGCCAGCAGCGGGACAGGGGGGAATTCACCCCTCCACTTT.

The table lists this clonotype with a count of one. The genes are TRBV28 and TRBJ2-7, with TRBD2 matching over 7 bases. Germline V gene data show CDR1 as MDHEN and CDR2 as SYDVKM. This CDR3 has 16 residues. J gave up 3 bases and V 6 bases, and 14 bases lay outside the gene matches. CDR3 in amino acids: CASSPPSSGARYEQYF. The CDR3 DNA follows: TGTGCCAGCAGCCCCCCATCAAGCGGGGCCCGCTACGAGCAGTACTTC. The whole variable domain, remainder taken from reference TRBV28 and TRBJ2-7, is DVKVTQSSRYLVKRTGEKVFLECVQDMDHENMFWYRQDPGLGLRLIYFSYDVKMKEKGDIPEGYSVSREKKERFSLILESASTNQTSMYLCASSPPSSGARYEQYFGPGTRLTVT.

DNA of the CDR3: TGTGCCAGCAGCCCCTACAGGACTAGCGGGCCCTACAATGAGCAGTTCTTC. It is translated as CASSPYRTSGPYNEQFF. This chain connects TRBV7-8 to TRBJ2-1; 11 bases align to TRBD2. The germline V gene encodes CDR1 SGHVS and CDR2 FQNEAQ. This CDR3 contains 17 residues. J gave up 2 bases and V 5 bases, and 8 bases lay outside the gene matches. Filled out from reference TRBV7-8 and TRBJ2-1, the complete variable domain reads GAGVSQSPRYKVAKRGQDVALRCDPISGHVSLFWYQQALGQGPEFLTYFQNEAQLDKSGLPSDRFFAERPEGSVSTLKIQRTQQEDSAVYLCASSPYRTSGPYNEQFFGPGTRLTVL.

The V call is TRBV9, the J call TRBJ2-2; possibly TRBD2 for D (5 bases). Germline CDR1 and CDR2: SGDLS and YYNGEE. The CDR3 contains 12 residues. V was shortened by 0 bases and J by 10 bases, with 7 bases between the two germline ends. For the CDR3, the DNA is TGTGCCAGCAGCGTAGGTAGCGAGGAGCTGTTTTTT. It encodes CASSVGSEELFF.

The V and J genes are TRBV20-1 and TRBJ1-4, with D maybe TRBD1 (5 bases). This CDR3 contains 15 residues. Per the germline V gene, CDR1 is DFQATT and CDR2 is SNEGSKA (reference sequence). Trimming removed 0 bases at V and 3 bases at J, with 11 bases between. The CDR3 region has the DNA TGCAGTGCTAGAGACGCGGGGACGTCTAATGAAAAACTGTTTTTT. Its translation is CSARDAGTSNEKLFF.

Comments on this clonotype: At one end, the junction sequence differs from germline, possibly due to a read error. The CDR3 loop is CASSTNAGELFF. The CDR3 DNA sequence: TGTGCCAGCAGTACGAACGCCGGGGAGCTGTTTTTT. V and J are TRBV7-9 and TRBJ2-2; D gene unclear. Germline V gives CDR1 SEHNR, CDR2 FQNEAQ (reference sequence). CDR3 size: 12 residues. The entire variable domain, with the rest obtained from reference TRBV7-9 and TRBJ2-2, is as follows: DTGVSQNPRHKITKRGQNVTFRCDPISEHNRLYWYRQTLGQGPEFLTYFQNEAQLEKSRLLSDRFSAERPKGSFSTLEIQRTEQGDSAMYLCASSTNAGELFFGEGSRLTVL.

This clonotype was observed a handful of times. This rearrangement joins TRBV29-1 to TRBJ1-4; D is unresolved. V shed 7 bases and J shed 8 bases, with 8 bases lying between them. The CDR3 has 10 amino acids. Germline assignment: CDR1 SQVTM and CDR2 ANQGSEA. The CDR3 sequence: CSAESEKLFF. The DNA of the CDR3 is TGCAGCGCAGAGAGCGAAAAACTGTTTTTT. The complete variable domain, with remaining parts taken from reference TRBV29-1 and TRBJ1-4, reads SAVISQKPSRDICQRGTSLTIQCQVDSQVTMMFWYRQQPGQSLTLIATANQGSEATYESGFVIDKFPISRPNLTFSTLTVSNMSPEDSSIYLCSAESEKLFFGSGTQLSVL.

This clonotype was picked up a small number of times. CDR3 loop: CASTPGSLSGANVLTF. DNA for the CDR3: TGCGCCAGCACTCCTGGAAGTCTCTCTGGGGCCAACGTCCTGACTTTC. V and J are TRBV5-1 and TRBJ2-6, with D hard to call. The germline V gene has CDR1 SGHRS and CDR2 YFSETQ. V was pared by 6 bases and J by 0 bases, with 13 bases between. The CDR3 length is 16 residues.

This sequence joins TRBV15 and TRBJ2-7; 8 nucleotides line up with TRBD2. The CDR3 runs to 14 residues. Germline V gene lookup returns CDR1 LNHNV and CDR2 YYDKDF (reference sequence). The trim removed 4 bases at V and 5 bases at J, leaving 7 bases unmatched. This CDR3 is CATSTAREADEQYF. The CDR3 DNA reads TGTGCCACCAGCACAGCGCGGGAGGCGGACGAGCAGTACTTC.